This T cell receptor (beta chain) was recorded in a study of a mutant IDH1 vaccine in newly diagnosed glioma. On the study more broadly: The study started vaccination 4-6 weeks after radiotherapy alone, or with temozolomide cycles. Sex distribution of treated patients was approximately 60% male and roughly 40% female; mean age was about 40 years. Every participant had undergone radiotherapy, temozolomide, or both before, and most underwent both.

With regard to this clone: Its cognate antigen is unknown.

Time point in this sample: week 5, during vaccination. The study gave 300 ug of mutant IDH1 20-mer peptide per vaccine dose, with topical imiquimod. The study's findings and limits: Changes in the top peripheral T cell clonotypes seemingly had no bearing on pseudoprogression.

The V end lost 1 base, the J end lost 9 bases, and 8 bases lay between the germline ends. CDR3 size: 12 residues. Germline lookup yields CDR1 SEHNR and CDR2 FQNEAQ (reference sequence). Method: immunoSEQ multiplex PCR; TCRdb's copy keeps in-frame clones and lacks some. The profile shows 40,000 to 60,000 clones, roughly 73% of them singletons. Sequenced material: PBMCs, taken from a glioma patient whose treatment included an IDH1 peptide vaccine. The gene calls are TRBV7-9 and TRBJ2-3; D not resolved. This clonotype was obtained from a woman between 35 and 50 years old with glioma. CDR3 loop: CASSLDMGTQYF. The CDR3 nucleotides read TGTGCCAGCAGCTTAGACATGGGGACGCAGTATTTT. Variable domain in full (rest from reference TRBV7-9 and TRBJ2-3): DTGVSQNPRHKITKRGQNVTFRCDPISEHNRLYWYRQTLGQGPEFLTYFQNEAQLEKSRLLSDRFSAERPKGSFSTLEIQRTEQGDSAMYLCASSLDMGTQYFGPGTRLTVL.